The 14 T cell receptor beta chains presented below share a single source sample, sequenced in a study of Ad26.COV2.S vaccination and SARS-CoV-2 variants. Documented treatment: 19 received Ad26.COV2.S at low or high dose, single or two shots; five or six received placebo; per-sample allocation not given. Day 63 after the first vaccine or placebo injection was the time point for sampling. Data came from immunoSEQ multiplex PCR; TCRdb stores just in-frame clones and leaves some out. The profile shows about 320,000 clones, 85% to 90% of them singletons. The sequencing here drew on peripheral blood, taken in a trial of Ad26.COV2.S vaccine versus placebo. These receptor sequences come from a person aged 18-60 years who received the Ad26.COV2.S COVID-19 vaccine or a placebo.

This clone is a singleton in its sample. The chain joins TRBV6-1 to TRBJ1-1; D ambiguous. The CDR3 contains 17 residues. CDR1 MNHNS and CDR2 SASEGT come from the germline V gene. Trimming removed 3 bases at V and 0 bases at J, with 17 bases between. The CDR3, as DNA: TGTGCCAGCAGTGAGGGATGGGCGAACCTCATGAACACTGAAGCTTTCTTT. The encoded protein is CASSEGWANLMNTEAFF.

The chain recombines TRBV4-1 with TRBJ1-5; D gene unclear. The CDR3 extends over 15 amino acids. V lost 2 bases and J 3 bases, leaving 11 bases between the germline ends. From germline, CDR1 is MGHRA and CDR2 YSYEKL. The CDR3 sequence is CASSQSGRNNQPQHF. The CDR3 DNA reads TGCGCCAGCAGCCAAAGCGGACGGAACAATCAGCCCCAGCATTTT.

This clone occurred once. The chain recombines TRBV7-8 with TRBJ1-2; 7 nucleotides match TRBD1. Germline loops: CDR1 SGHVS, CDR2 FQNEAQ. This CDR3 is 20 amino acids long. V gave up 1 base and J gave up 2 bases; unmatched junction bases: 19. The CDR3 bases are TGTGCCAGCAGCTTAGAACGGCTGTGGGATAGACAGGGAATAAACTATGGCTACACCTTC. This translates into CASSLERLWDRQGINYGYTF.

This chain connects TRBV5-4 to TRBJ1-5, with 8 bases matching TRBD1. Trimming removed 4 bases from V and 1 base from J; junction bases left unmatched: 4. Germline V lookup: CDR1 SGHNT, CDR2 YYREEE (reference sequence). The CDR3 consists of 15 residues. The CDR3 DNA is TGTGCCAGCAGCCTCGACAGGGGAAGCAATCAGCCCCAGCATTTT. Its translation: CASSLDRGSNQPQHF.

The J gene is TRBJ1-6, the V gene TRBV5-4; 7 bases line up with TRBD1. Trimming removed 5 bases from V and 6 bases from J; junction bases left unmatched: 11. The CDR3 totals 16 residues. Germline-derived CDR1 and CDR2 are SGHNT and YYREEE (reference sequence). In DNA form, the CDR3 reads TGTGCCAGCAGTTTACGAGGGGGCGTCCCTAATTCACCCCTCCACTTT. Translation gives CASSLRGGVPNSPLHF.

Many counts were recorded for this clone. V gene TRBV2 combines with J gene TRBJ2-7; perhaps D is TRBD1 or TRBD2 (5 bases each). Per the germline V gene, CDR1 is SNHLY and CDR2 is FYNNEI. This CDR3 has 14 amino acids. The V end lost 4 bases, the J end lost 1 base, and 11 bases lay between the germline ends. The CDR3 nucleotides are TGTGCCAGCAGTGCCCGGGACCCATCCTACGAGCAGTACTTC. This gives the protein CASSARDPSYEQYF.

Comments on this clone: The sample has other DNA sequences that encode this CDR3 too. The V call is TRBV9, the J call TRBJ1-2; tentatively, D is TRBD1 (6 bases). CDR1 is SGDLS and CDR2 is YYNGEE in the germline V gene. CDR3 size: 14 residues. The V end lost 0 bases, the J end lost 4 bases, and 10 bases lay between the germline ends. The DNA for the CDR3 is TGTGCCAGCAGCGTAGCGACAGGTTCCTATGGCTACACCTTC. Its translation is CASSVATGSYGYTF.

The V gene is TRBV15, the J gene TRBJ1-2; D gene ambiguous. Trimming left V 0 bases short and J 1 base short, with 3 bases between. Germline values: CDR1 LNHNV, CDR2 YYDKDF (reference sequence). CDR3 size: 13 residues. CDR3 residues: CATSRDDNYGYTF. In DNA, the CDR3 is TGTGCCACCAGCAGAGATGATAACTATGGCTACACCTTC.

V and J are TRBV5-1 and TRBJ2-5, with a possible D match to TRBD2 (5 bases). The V gene lost 2 bases and the J gene lost 2 bases, with 13 bases spanning the gap. From germline, CDR1 is SGHRS and CDR2 YFSETQ. The CDR3 totals 15 residues. CDR3 region: CASSFNTRGQETQYF. CDR3 coding DNA: TGCGCCAGCAGCTTTAACACTAGAGGACAAGAGACCCAGTACTTC.

The count of this clone is one. CDR3 bases: TGTGCCAGCAGCTCCCGAACTAGCGACACGTTTAAATACAATGAGCAGTTCTTC. Protein sequence: CASSSRTSDTFKYNEQFF. The chain carries TRBV7-3 and TRBJ2-1; 7 bases are shared with TRBD2. This CDR3 spans 18 amino acids. V shed 4 bases, J shed 4 bases, and the junction held 16 bases outside the gene matches. The germline gives CDR1 SGHTA, CDR2 FQGTGA.

The chain is built from TRBV5-6 and TRBJ2-3; D is possibly TRBD1 or TRBD2 (5 bases each). CDR3 size: 15 residues. Trimming removed 2 bases from V and 3 bases from J, with 13 bases in between. Germline CDR1 and CDR2: SGHDT and YYEEEE. CDR3 residues: CASSFRFEGTDTQYF. As DNA, the CDR3 is TGTGCCAGCAGCTTTAGGTTCGAGGGGACAGATACGCAGTATTTT.

This rearrangement joins TRBV21-1 to TRBJ2-1; the table's D call, TRBD2, has no DNA check behind it. TRBV21-1 is assigned pseudogene status. The CDR3 sequence is 17 residues long. The CDR3 spells CASSKALRGHRGDEQFF. DNA for the CDR3: TGTGCCAGCAGCAAAGCCTTGAGGGGACACCGGGGGGATGAGCAGTTCTTC.

The V call is TRBV5-6, the J call TRBJ2-2; unclear D gene. Trimming removed 4 bases from V and 3 bases from J, with 16 bases in between. This CDR3 has 16 amino acids. Germline V gives CDR1 SGHDT, CDR2 YYEEEE. The CDR3 loop reads CASSLRRQLDTGELFF. CDR3 nucleotides: TGTGCCAGCAGCCTCCGGCGGCAGCTCGACACCGGGGAGCTGTTTTTT.

The V call is TRBV6-2 or TRBV6-3, the J call TRBJ1-2; D ambiguous. Germline CDR1 and CDR2: MNHEY and SVGEGT. V gave up 2 bases and J gave up 8 bases, with 9 bases separating them. This CDR3 has 12 residues. The CDR3 nucleotides are TGTGCCAGCAGTTACGCAGGCGCCGGCTACACCTTC. Translating it yields CASSYAGAGYTF.